The 27 T cell receptor beta chains below come from one sample, sequenced in a study of vaccination effects on CD4 cells after COVID-19. Measured with immunoSEQ multiplex PCR; TCRdb has only the in-frame clones, and not every one. Found here are about 14,000 clones, over 55% of them singletons; the top ten hold over 8.5%. These receptors' antigens are unknown. CD4+ T cells specific for antigen were expanded with viral peptide pools by the ViraFEST assay before sequencing. Around day 10 of culture, CD4+ T cells were separated out. Each participant received a vaccine that was either BNT162b2 or mRNA-1273, given as two doses. The sample here was CD4+ T cells from PBMCs cultured with SARS-CoV-2 spike peptides, taken after COVID-19 vaccination. The receptors stem from a human donor who received a COVID-19 vaccine.

The DNA for the CDR3 is TGCAGTGCTAGTAAAAAAGAGACCCAGTACTTC. It codes for CSASKKETQYF. The gene calls are TRBV20-1 and TRBJ2-5; D call uncertain. The CDR3 sequence is 11 residues long. Trimming removed 3 bases at V and 3 bases at J, with 5 bases between. Germline V lookup: CDR1 DFQATT, CDR2 SNEGSKA (reference sequence).

The CDR3 reads CASSFGTDTNYGYTF. CDR3 sequence (DNA): TGTGCCAGTAGTTTCGGGACGGACACTAACTATGGCTACACCTTC. The chain employs TRBV19 and TRBJ1-2; maybe TRBD1 (5 bases). CDR3 length: 15 residues. Germline CDR1 and CDR2: LNHDA and SQIVND (reference sequence). V lost 5 bases to trimming and J lost 0 bases, with 13 bases between them.

In this sample, this clone turned up a few times. J is TRBJ2-2 and V is TRBV15; TRBD1 or TRBD2 may be the D gene (5 bases each). This CDR3 is built from 20 residues. The germline V gene encodes CDR1 LNHNV and CDR2 YYDKDF (reference sequence). V gave up 2 bases and J gave up 3 bases, with 25 bases separating them. CDR3 bases: TGTGCCACCAGCAGATCTTCAGAGGGGATAGGGCACCTCGACACCGGGGAGCTGTTTTTT. Encoded protein: CATSRSSEGIGHLDTGELFF.

V gene TRBV7-8 combines with J gene TRBJ1-1, with 8 bases that match TRBD1. CDR1 is SGHVS and CDR2 is FQNEAQ in the germline V gene. The CDR3 covers 14 residues. The V gene end was trimmed by 2 bases and the J gene end by 4 bases; junction bases not matched to a gene: 3. The CDR3 region is CASSLQGASTEAFF. As DNA, the CDR3 is TGTGCCAGCAGCTTACAGGGGGCGTCCACTGAAGCTTTCTTT.

The gene calls are TRBV25-1 and TRBJ1-4; D is unresolved. The germline CDR1 and CDR2 sequences are MGHDK and SYGVNS. Deletions cut 3 bases from V and 8 bases from J, with 4 bases between. The CDR3 loop spans 11 amino acids. The CDR3 region is CASSDEEKLFF. Written as DNA, the CDR3 is TGTGCCAGCAGTGACGAGGAAAAACTGTTTTTT.

The chain carries TRBV5-1 and TRBJ2-3, with 9 nucleotides matching TRBD1. V was pared by 4 bases and J by 3 bases, with 6 bases of the junction left unmatched. The length of the CDR3 is 15 residues. CDR1 and CDR2 (germline): SGHRS, YFSETQ. DNA of the CDR3: TGCGCCAGCAGCCCGGACGACAGGGGGACAGATACGCAGTATTTT. Protein: CASSPDDRGTDTQYF.

V usage is TRBV19 and J usage is TRBJ1-1, with D unclear. This CDR3 contains 14 residues. Deletions cut 6 bases from V and 4 bases from J, with 15 bases between. Germline-derived CDR1 and CDR2 are LNHDA and SQIVND (reference sequence). The CDR3 coding sequence is TGTGCCAGTAGGGAGAGGGAGGGAGCCACTGAAGCTTTCTTT. It encodes CASREREGATEAFF.

A few counts support this clone. DNA of the CDR3: TGTGCCAGCAGCCCTACAGGGGGGAGTAACTATGGCTACACCTTC. Protein: CASSPTGGSNYGYTF. The chain couples TRBV7-9 to TRBJ1-2; 8 positions match TRBD1. The CDR3 is 15 amino acids. The V gene end was trimmed by 5 bases and the J gene end by 1 base; junction bases not matched to a gene: 6. The germline V gene encodes CDR1 SEHNR and CDR2 FQNEAQ (reference sequence). Based on the CDR3 plus reference TRBV7-9 and TRBJ1-2, the full variable domain is DTGVSQNPRHKITKRGQNVTFRCDPISEHNRLYWYRQTLGQGPEFLTYFQNEAQLEKSRLLSDRFSAERPKGSFSTLEIQRTEQGDSAMYLCASSPTGGSNYGYTFGSGTRLTVV.

This clone was counted between two and nine times. The chain links TRBV28 to TRBJ1-5, with D uncertain. There are 16 residues in the CDR3. The V gene's germline CDR1 is MDHEN and CDR2 SYDVKM. V dropped 5 bases and J dropped 2 bases, with 16 bases sitting between them. CDR3 region: CASSLPDMVGNQPQHF. The CDR3 DNA is TGTGCCAGCAGTCTTCCTGACATGGTAGGCAATCAGCCCCAGCATTTT.

This chain links TRBV5-4 with TRBJ2-7; TRBD1 matches 10 bases. Germline-derived CDR1 and CDR2 are SGHNT and YYREEE (reference sequence). This CDR3 is built from 15 residues. The V gene end was trimmed by 2 bases and the J gene end by 5 bases; junction bases not matched to a gene: 7. CDR3 sequence reads: CASSFRLTGGDEQYF. In DNA form, the CDR3 reads TGTGCCAGCAGCTTCAGACTGACAGGGGGCGACGAGCAGTACTTC.

This clone was detected once. This chain connects TRBV30 to TRBJ2-1; the match to TRBD2 covers 7 bases. The CDR3 has 12 residues. The junction had 5 bases not matched to a gene; V was cut back by 6 bases and J by 6 bases. CDR1 and CDR2 from the germline V gene are GTSNPN and SVGIG (reference sequence). The DNA of the CDR3 is TGTGCCTGCGGCTGGGGGGGCAATGAGCAGTTCTTC. Translation: CACGWGGNEQFF.

The chain joins TRBV3-1 (or the pseudogene TRBV3-2) to TRBJ1-3; 7 bases are shared with TRBD1. There are 18 residues in the CDR3. Germline V gene lookup returns CDR1 LGHDT and CDR2 YNNKEL (reference sequence). The J segment lost 3 bases and the V segment lost 4 bases, leaving 15 bases of the junction unmatched. The CDR3 DNA reads TGTGCCAGCAGCCTCAAAGCCGGGACAGTGCTCTTTGGAAACACCATATATTTT. It translates to CASSLKAGTVLFGNTIYF.

This rearrangement joins TRBV7-9 to TRBJ1-3, with D unresolved. The CDR3 consists of 15 residues. V lost 5 bases and J lost 0, with 11 bases in between. Germline V gene data show CDR1 as SEHNR and CDR2 as FQNEAQ (reference sequence). The CDR3 reads CASSKEISSGNTIYF. CDR3 coding DNA: TGTGCCAGCAGCAAGGAGATAAGCTCTGGAAACACCATATATTTT.

The chain carries TRBV18 and TRBJ2-5; tentative D call: TRBD2 (6 bases). Germline CDR1 and CDR2: KGHSH and LQKENI. This CDR3 region has 14 residues. V was clipped by 3 bases and J by 2 bases, with 10 bases between them. This CDR3 is CASSPTAGQETQYF. The CDR3 DNA follows: TGTGCCAGCTCACCGACGGCGGGACAAGAGACCCAGTACTTC.

V gene TRBV5-4 combines with J gene TRBJ2-4, with 9 bases that match TRBD2. CDR1 is SGHNT and CDR2 is YYREEE in the germline V gene (reference sequence). The CDR3 covers 14 residues. The V segment lost 3 bases and the J segment 3 bases; nucleotides outside the gene matches: 1. This CDR3 is CASSSSGDKNIQYF. As DNA, the CDR3 is TGTGCCAGCAGCTCTAGCGGGGACAAAAACATTCAGTACTTC.

V and J are TRBV19 and TRBJ2-1, with TRBD2 matching 12 bases. The germline CDR1 and CDR2 sequences are LNHDA and SQIVND (reference sequence). V gave up 8 bases and J gave up 1 base; unmatched junction bases: 9. The CDR3 totals 17 residues. CDR3: CASRTSGNSRSYNEQFF. The CDR3, as DNA: TGTGCCAGTCGGACTAGCGGGAACTCTAGGTCCTACAATGAGCAGTTCTTC.

The rearrangement links TRBV5-1 to TRBJ1-5, with 11 bases identical to TRBD1. The CDR3 is 14 amino acids. The germline V gene has CDR1 SGHRS and CDR2 YFSETQ. V shed 8 bases and J 7 bases; nucleotides not matched to a gene: 8. CDR3 sequence: CASTPGQGDQPQHF. The DNA of the CDR3 is TGCGCCAGTACCCCGGGACAGGGGGACCAGCCCCAGCATTTT.

V gene TRBV18 combines with J gene TRBJ2-1, with D possibly being TRBD2 (6 bases). Trimming shortened V by 4 bases and J by 5 bases, and 18 bases separated the two germline ends. Germline assignment: CDR1 KGHSH and CDR2 LQKENI. CDR3 length: 16 amino acids. The CDR3 DNA is TGTGCCAGCTCACTCAAACTTAGCGGCGGAAACAATGAGCAGTTCTTC. Its protein is CASSLKLSGGNNEQFF.

The rearrangement links TRBV20-1 to TRBJ1-4; a possible D gene is TRBD1 (5 bases). Germline assignment: CDR1 DFQATT and CDR2 SNEGSKA (reference sequence). There are 10 residues in the CDR3. V was shortened by 7 bases and J by 6 bases, with 6 bases between the two germline ends. CDR3 nucleotides: TGCAGTGTGGGGCATGAAAAACTGTTTTTT. This codes for CSVGHEKLFF.

This chain joins TRBV15 and TRBJ1-2; 9 nucleotides agree with TRBD1. Germline V lookup: CDR1 LNHNV, CDR2 YYDKDF (reference sequence). The CDR3 length is 16 residues. V lost 3 bases and J lost 2; bases outside the gene matches: 7. The CDR3 coding sequence is TGTGCCACCAGCAGTACAGGGGGCCGTCCCAACTATGGCTACACCTTC. Its protein product is CATSSTGGRPNYGYTF. The whole variable domain, remainder taken from reference TRBV15 and TRBJ1-2, is DAMVIQNPRYQVTQFGKPVTLSCSQTLNHNVMYWYQQKSSQAPKLLFHYYDKDFNNEADTPDNFQSRRPNTSFCFLDIRSPGLGDTAMYLCATSSTGGRPNYGYTFGSGTRLTVV.

The chain joins TRBV3-1 (or the pseudogene TRBV3-2) to TRBJ1-2; the D is unclear. CDR3 size: 13 residues. Germline V gives CDR1 LGHDT, CDR2 YNNKEL (reference sequence). V lost 4 bases and J lost 7, with 13 bases in between. This chain's CDR3 is CASSRWGDSGYTF. In DNA form, the CDR3 reads TGTGCCAGCAGCCGCTGGGGTGATAGTGGCTACACCTTC.

The genes are TRBV7-9 and TRBJ2-5, with 10 bases fitting TRBD2. V lost 2 bases, J lost 5 bases, and 8 bases stayed unmatched. The CDR3 contains 16 residues. Germline loops: CDR1 SEHNR, CDR2 FQNEAQ (reference sequence). The DNA for the CDR3 is TGTGCCAGCAGCTTACCTAGCGGGAGACGGTGGGAGACCCAGTACTTC. Protein: CASSLPSGRRWETQYF.

The chain employs TRBV6-5 and TRBJ1-5; D possibly corresponds to TRBD1 (6 bases). Trimming removed 6 bases at V and 6 bases at J, with 18 bases between. Germline lookup yields CDR1 MNHEY and CDR2 SVGAGI. The CDR3 is 15 residues long. In DNA, the CDR3 is TGTGCCAGCAGGATGAATGGTCCGGGGGCTCAGCCCCAGCATTTT. Translated: CASRMNGPGAQPQHF.

The J gene is TRBJ2-1, the V gene TRBV30; 7 nucleotides align to TRBD2. From germline, CDR1 is GTSNPN and CDR2 SVGIG (reference sequence). The CDR3 loop spans 16 amino acids. Trimming at V came to 1 base and at J to 0 bases, leaving 6 bases not matched to a gene. The CDR3 DNA sequence: TGTGCCTGGAGTGGGGGTGGCGGGAGCTCCTACAATGAGCAGTTCTTC. As protein: CAWSGGGGSSYNEQFF. The full variable domain, its missing parts supplied by reference TRBV30 and TRBJ2-1, is SQTIHQWPATLVQPVGSPLSLECTVEGTSNPNLYWYRQAAGRGLQLLFYSVGIGQISSEVPQNLSASRPQDRQFILSSKKLLLSDSGFYLCAWSGGGGSSYNEQFFGPGTRLTVL.

This chain connects TRBV11-2 to TRBJ1-2; weak D call: TRBD1 (5 bases). The germline gives CDR1 SGHAT, CDR2 FQNNGV. This CDR3 contains 15 residues. Trimming shortened V by 0 bases and J by 4 bases, and 12 bases separated the two germline ends. The CDR3 here is CASSLEPSGSYGYTF. CDR3 nucleotides: TGTGCCAGCAGCTTAGAGCCCTCAGGGTCCTATGGCTACACCTTC.

The chain combines TRBV2 with TRBJ1-6; 8 positions match TRBD1. The CDR3 has 12 amino acids. J gave up 8 bases and V 6 bases, and 0 bases lay outside the gene matches. Germline V gene lookup returns CDR1 SNHLY and CDR2 FYNNEI. Here the CDR3 reads CASRTGDSPLHF. The CDR3 DNA follows: TGTGCCAGCAGGACAGGGGATTCACCCCTCCACTTT.

The chain has TRBV5-1 and TRBJ2-7; 7 positions agree with TRBD1. The CDR3 is made up of 15 amino acids. The J segment lost 2 bases and the V segment lost 3 bases, leaving 8 bases of the junction unmatched. The germline V gene has CDR1 SGHRS and CDR2 YFSETQ. The CDR3 reads CASSSQGIPAYEQYF. CDR3 coding DNA: TGCGCCAGCAGCTCACAGGGGATACCGGCCTACGAGCAGTACTTC.